Shown below are 19 T cell receptor beta chains from a single sample sequenced in a study of shared clonotypes between healthy human individuals (dated by TCRdb to 2019 to 2021). The library was obtained by the immunoSEQ multiplex PCR assay. The table was pulled from immuneACCESS by TCRdb, which kept in-frame rearrangements only. Such tables lose some clones; where checked, under half of the loss comes from unresolved V genes, and the rest has no known cause. This sample lists around 2.1 million clones; about 93% were detected once. 1.7% of the sample lies in the top ten. CD8 naive samples were CD45RO-negative cells positively selected for CCR7, giving a CD45RA+CCR7+ population that excluded TemRA cells. The sequenced sample consisted of naive CD8+ T cells from PBMCs. This sample's cell subset or site label indicates: CD45RA+CCR7+. These receptors originate from a man younger than 30 in good health. Some clones in this sample may be carry-over from other donors' samples.

The chain couples TRBV19 to TRBJ1-2, with D possibly being TRBD1 (5 bases). Germline-derived CDR1 and CDR2 are LNHDA and SQIVND (reference sequence). The V end was cut by 5 bases, the J end by 4 bases, with 11 bases between. The CDR3 contains 13 residues. DNA for the CDR3: TGTGCCAGTAGTTCTGGGGGGTCCTATGGCTACACCTTC. This translates into CASSSGGSYGYTF.

This clone has only one observation. The CDR3 bases are TGTGCCAGCTCACCAATGTCGGCAGGGAGCGAAGAAGAGACCCAGTACTTC. Its protein is CASSPMSAGSEEETQYF. The chain links TRBV18 to TRBJ2-5; either TRBD1 or TRBD2 may fit D (5 bases each). Trimming cost V 2 bases and J 3 bases, with 19 bases left between them. The CDR3 is 17 amino acids. In germline, CDR1 is KGHSH, CDR2 LQKENI.

This rearrangement joins TRBV27 to TRBJ1-2; D may be TRBD1 (6 bases). This CDR3 spans 14 amino acids. V was shortened by 4 bases and J by 6 bases, with 15 bases between the two germline ends. Germline V gene data show CDR1 as MNHEY and CDR2 as SMNVEV (reference sequence). DNA of the CDR3: TGTGCCAGCAGTTACGGGGGGGCGATCGATGGCTACACCTTC. Amino acid sequence: CASSYGGAIDGYTF.

The chain uses TRBV6-1 and TRBJ2-7; TRBD2 aligns across 7 bases. The CDR3 is 15 amino acids. Germline CDR1 reads MNHNS; CDR2 reads SASEGT. Trimming cost V 2 bases and J 2 bases; bases outside gene matches: 6. CDR3 protein: CASSERAGWPYEQYF. CDR3 coding DNA: TGTGCCAGCAGTGAAAGAGCGGGATGGCCCTACGAGCAGTACTTC.

The chain recombines TRBV9 with TRBJ2-7; TRBD1 aligns across 10 bases. Germline V lookup: CDR1 SGDLS, CDR2 YYNGEE. The J segment lost 4 bases and the V segment lost 4 bases, leaving 11 bases of the junction unmatched. This CDR3 is 16 amino acids long. The CDR3 loop is CASSPSQGTGEYEQYF. For the CDR3, the DNA is TGTGCCAGCAGCCCTAGCCAGGGGACAGGGGAATACGAGCAGTACTTC.

V gene TRBV7-6 combines with J gene TRBJ2-2; 10 bases line up with TRBD1. V lost 5 bases to trimming and J lost 6 bases; unmatched junction nucleotides: 6. This CDR3 is 15 amino acids long. Germline V lookup: CDR1 SGHVS, CDR2 FNYEAQ. CDR3 in amino acids: CASSKGTGVPGELFF. In nucleotides, the CDR3 is TGTGCCAGCAGCAAAGGGACAGGGGTCCCCGGGGAGCTGTTTTTT.

V is TRBV19 and J is TRBJ2-1; 7 bases map to TRBD2. Germline CDR1 LNHDA, CDR2 SQIVND (reference sequence). The V gene end was trimmed by 7 bases and the J gene end by 5 bases; junction bases not matched to a gene: 17. The CDR3 extends over 17 amino acids. Here the CDR3 reads CASNPQRGGEGDNEQFF. The DNA of the CDR3 is TGTGCCAGTAACCCCCAGCGGGGCGGCGAGGGCGACAATGAGCAGTTCTTC.

The chain has TRBV7-9 and TRBJ2-3; 14 bases fit TRBD2. After removal of 4 bases from V and 0 bases from J, the junction contained 9 bases not matched to a gene. Germline loops: CDR1 SEHNR, CDR2 FQNEAQ (reference sequence). CDR3 length: 19 residues. The CDR3, as DNA: TGTGCCAGCAGCTCCCGACTAGCGGGAGGGGAAACTAGCACAGATACGCAGTATTTT. Its translation is CASSSRLAGGETSTDTQYF.

This chain uses TRBV19 with TRBJ2-7; 11 bases match TRBD1. The germline V gene has CDR1 LNHDA and CDR2 SQIVND (reference sequence). V lost 3 bases and J lost 2; bases outside the gene matches: 9. This CDR3 has 17 amino acids. The CDR3 DNA reads as TGTGCCAGTAGTATTCCACCGGGACAGGGGGGCACCTACGAGCAGTACTTC. This encodes CASSIPPGQGGTYEQYF.

The genes are TRBV9 and TRBJ2-6; the D is unclear. The CDR3 is made up of 15 amino acids. V lost 1 base and J lost 3, with 8 bases in between. From germline, CDR1 is SGDLS and CDR2 YYNGEE. CDR3 in amino acids: CASSVWLGGANVLTF. Written as DNA, the CDR3 is TGTGCCAGCAGCGTATGGCTCGGTGGGGCCAACGTCCTGACTTTC.

CDR3 sequence (DNA): TGCAGCGCCGCGATACAGGACACCGGGGAGCTGTTTTTT. Amino acid sequence: CSAAIQDTGELFF. This chain links TRBV29-1 with TRBJ2-2; the D gene is possibly TRBD1 (5 bases). V shed 7 bases and J shed 3 bases, with 12 bases lying between them. Germline assignment: CDR1 SQVTM and CDR2 ANQGSEA. The CDR3 spans 13 residues.

The rearrangement links TRBV27 to TRBJ1-2, with TRBD1 identical over 7 bases. V lost 7 bases and J lost 8; bases outside the gene matches: 16. CDR3 size: 15 residues. The germline V gene has CDR1 MNHEY and CDR2 SMNVEV (reference sequence). CDR3 amino acids: CASTPGAGGAGGYTF. The CDR3 DNA follows: TGTGCCAGCACCCCCGGCGCAGGGGGTGCTGGGGGCTACACCTTC.

The rearrangement links TRBV4-2 to TRBJ2-3; perhaps TRBD2 as D (6 bases). Germline CDR1 and CDR2: LGHNA and YNFKEQ. The ends were cut back, 1 base at V and 2 bases at J, with 16 bases in the middle. The CDR3 spans 17 residues. The CDR3 DNA is TGTGCCAGCAGCCAAGCTGAGACTAGATTAGTCACAGATACGCAGTATTTT. This translates into CASSQAETRLVTDTQYF.

V gene TRBV6-1 combines with J gene TRBJ1-2, with TRBD1 matching 8 bases. Germline lookup yields CDR1 MNHNS and CDR2 SASEGT. The CDR3 runs to 15 residues. The trim removed 4 bases at V and 0 bases at J, leaving 4 bases unmatched. CDR3 loop: CASSVDRGANYGYTF. The CDR3, as DNA: TGTGCCAGCAGTGTAGACAGGGGAGCTAACTATGGCTACACCTTC.

The chain uses TRBV6-6 and TRBJ2-3, with unresolved D. The CDR3 has 14 residues. With 4 bases removed from V and 2 bases from J, the gap between germline ends came to 10 bases. From germline, CDR1 is MNHNY and CDR2 SVGAGI (reference sequence). The CDR3: CASSSSPTTDTQYF. CDR3 nucleotides: TGTGCCAGCAGTTCCAGTCCAACCACAGATACGCAGTATTTT.

This rearrangement joins TRBV4-3 to TRBJ2-7, with D perhaps matching TRBD1 (5 bases). The CDR3 is 15 amino acids. Germline loops: CDR1 LGHNA, CDR2 YSLEER. V was shortened by 0 bases and J by 2 bases, with 11 bases between the two germline ends. Here the CDR3 reads CASSQDKGPAYEQYF. CDR3 sequence (DNA): TGCGCCAGCAGCCAAGATAAGGGGCCAGCCTACGAGCAGTACTTC.

The genes are TRBV2 and TRBJ2-1; D perhaps matches TRBD2 (5 bases). The V gene's germline CDR1 is SNHLY and CDR2 FYNNEI. The V and J ends lost 6 bases and 8 bases respectively, with 11 bases between them. The CDR3 consists of 12 residues. In nucleotides, the CDR3 is TGTGCCAGCAGCGAAAGACTATATGAGCAGTTCTTC. It specifies CASSERLYEQFF.

The rearrangement uses TRBV28 and TRBJ2-2; 11 nucleotides agree with TRBD2. The ends lost 6 bases at V and 2 bases at J; junction bases unmatched: 11. The CDR3 spans 18 residues. Germline assignment: CDR1 MDHEN and CDR2 SYDVKM. CDR3 residues: CASRPGLAVSNNTGELFF. The CDR3 DNA is TGTGCCAGCAGACCGGGACTAGCGGTATCGAATAACACCGGGGAGCTGTTTTTT. The entire variable domain, with the rest obtained from reference TRBV28 and TRBJ2-2, is as follows: DVKVTQSSRYLVKRTGEKVFLECVQDMDHENMFWYRQDPGLGLRLIYFSYDVKMKEKGDIPEGYSVSREKKERFSLILESASTNQTSMYLCASRPGLAVSNNTGELFFGEGSRLTVL.

The rearrangement uses TRBV10-1 and TRBJ1-6; D remains ambiguous. The CDR3 sequence is 13 residues long. CDR1 and CDR2 (germline): WNHNN, SYGVQD (reference sequence). The V and J ends lost 7 bases and 9 bases respectively, with 13 bases between them. Here the CDR3 DNA reads TGCGCCAGCACCTCAGGAGGCTCTTCACCCCTCCACTTT. It specifies CASTSGGSSPLHF.